This T cell receptor beta chain is from a study of cytomegalovirus exposure and HLA in healthy donors (dated by TCRdb to 2017 to 2019). As for the study more broadly: According to an earlier analysis of a few hundred of the donors, about 179 million T cells yielded roughly 100 million unique TCR beta sequences and roughly 280 Gb of sequence data. An early release covering roughly 640 HLA-typed donors comprised approximately 290 gigabases of sequencing data and about 90 million unique TCR sequences. Of the 300 to 450 genotyped donors, roughly 80% fell in the genetic ancestry cluster associated with self-reported Caucasian donors. The aim of the study was to test whether cataloging public T cell receptors could identify signatures of past pathogen exposure. Using immunosequencing, the study profiled T cell repertoires from about 610 subjects and related those repertoires to cytomegalovirus serostatus. Along with the roughly 610-subject first cohort, a separate validation cohort of over 90 different subjects was used. High-throughput TCR immunosequencing, statistical association of individual TCRs with disease status, and machine learning were combined to predict cytomegalovirus infection status. A later analysis re-analyzed previously published TCR beta repertoires from approximately 670 donors and added high-resolution HLA genotyping to study TCR occurrence patterns. In the later analysis, no new phenotypic data were used to find candidate immune exposures; instead, reliance was placed on TCR beta sequences and their occurrence across donors. An earlier analysis of nearly 600 of the donors applied high-throughput TCR beta sequencing to assess whether each TCR beta V gene segment acted as functional or pseudogenic. Donor age, sex, ethnicity and CMV serostatus were compiled alongside the repertoire data. Genome-wide SNP genotypes for about 55% of the roughly 670 donors were used in a later genetic analysis, which treated that subset as a discovery cohort. Every repertoire in the discovery cohort had been generated on one and the same sequencing platform. Both class I and class II loci were covered by HLA typing, at four-digit resolution. Typing coverage differed by locus: A, B, C, DRB1 and DQB1 were typed in about 620-630 donors, DQA1 in roughly 510, DPA1 in 600 to 610, and DPB1 in 450 to 490. Four or five DR-DQ haplotypes were handled as single units for association and clustering, since linkage in the cohort was strong. Among roughly 400 genotyped donors of the cohort, an average of approximately 240,000 unique TCR beta nucleotide sequences was sequenced per donor, of which about 19% were non-productive. The study at large found these results: Specific HLA alleles were associated with 16,951 TCR beta sequences at a false discovery rate of 0.05 in a later analysis. When HLA alleles, especially DR and DQ, strongly co-occurred, attributing TCR associations to individual alleles was difficult. Sequencing depth was assumed to be roughly uniform across donors in the presence/absence analyses, though that assumption may not hold. Linkage disequilibrium might explain the correlated functional status among segregating V segments, but an unknown experimental factor could not be ruled out. In a later genetic analysis, a missense DCLRE1C variant was associated with V-gene and J-gene trimming of TCR beta chains, and the association was replicated in an independent cohort. In a later analysis, most CMV-associated TCR beta chains were found to appear HLA-restricted, with HLA associations seemingly driven largely by CMV exposure. This cohort had only TCR beta chains sequenced, and the lack of alpha or paired-chain data limited which features could be detected. The earlier analysis of 587 of the donors excluded approximately 15 rarely observed V segments, including chromosome 9 orphons, because counts were too low. The sequencing pipeline was judged likely to have produced a cluster of highly shared sequence variants as a technical artifact. In an earlier analysis of around 600 of the donors, most TCR beta V segments were observed in productive rearrangements about 87% or about 30% of the time, broadly matching IMGT annotations. It was suggested by the authors that the approach could potentially be generalized to other disease states and immunological phenotypes. Because HLA typing was unavailable for some donors at each locus, only the typed subset was used in association tests. Across donors, most TCR sequences were observed very rarely, whereas some public TCRs were present in many individuals. A few of the identified cytomegalovirus-associated TCR beta chains were confirmed in vitro to be specific for cytomegalovirus antigens. Several of the top co-occurrence clusters appeared to be linked to parvovirus B19, influenza, CMV and Epstein-Barr virus, according to a later analysis. In the study, 164 TCR beta chains were listed as associated with cytomegalovirus. In a later analysis, TCR association rates were found to vary across HLA loci, with the most associated TCRs seen for DRB1 alleles and the fewest for HLA-C alleles. A further reported finding was that TCR beta sequences accurately predicted the HLA-A and HLA-B alleles for most subjects in the first cohort. The classifier was reported to diagnose cytomegalovirus status with high specificity and sensitivity in both the original and validation cohorts. In a later analysis, HLA-associated TCR beta chains showed more clonal expansion and lower generation probabilities than non-associated chains that were equally common. The only immune exposure information available for the cohort was CMV serostatus. Compared with the approximately 670-donor mean, donors in an Asian-associated ancestry cluster had fewer N-insertions in productive TCRs, according to a later genetic analysis.

Library preparation was by the immunoSEQ multiplex PCR assay. A mixture of 60 forward primers for TCR Vbeta segments and 13 reverse primers for TCR Jbeta segments was used in the multiplex PCR. The CDR3 region of rearranged TCR beta genes was amplified from genomic DNA with a multiplex PCR assay. On the Illumina HiSeq System, the amplified TCR beta libraries were sequenced as 87-base-pair reads. The authors' pipeline ran thus. A later analysis counted 65 million to 90 million unique TCR beta chains across the 500 to 850 repertoires, and 10 million to 12 million of these chains were shared by at least two donors. A nearest-neighbor algorithm error-corrected the raw reads and collapsed the reads into unique sequences, merging closely related sequences to remove PCR and sequencing errors. V, D and J gene segments were assigned by aligning CDR3 sequences to IMGT reference sequences. For a sequence to be retained, a match of at least six nucleotides to both a V gene segment and a J gene segment was required. Rearrangements were classified as productive when the CDR3 lacked stop codons and remained in frame with V and J, and all other rearrangements were classified as non-productive. CDR3 was defined by IMGT convention, running from the second conserved V-encoded cysteine to the conserved J-encoded phenylalanine. The earlier analysis of about 530 of the donors excluded any sequence lacking an unambiguous match to a single V gene segment. An earlier analysis of under 750 of the donors called V segments functional above 56.7% productive rearrangements and segregating when the between-donor standard deviation exceeded 5%. A statistical classification framework was built to diagnose cytomegalovirus status from the catalog of TCR beta chain sequences. In a later analysis, TCR nucleotide sequences were compared against IMGT/GENE-DB human TR gene sequences so that V and J genes could be assigned. Using the TCRdist pipeline, a later analysis assigned CDR3 sequences along with most-parsimonious VDJ recombination scenarios. In a later analysis, each TCR beta chain was defined by its CDR3 amino acid sequence together with its V-gene family, and reads lacking a unique V-gene family were excluded. To address suspected cross-contamination and a sequencing artifact, a later analysis removed 592 highly shared, low-generation-probability nucleotide sequences. In a later analysis, a clonal expansion index was calculated for each public chain from normalized within-repertoire ranks of inferred template counts. Generation probabilities in a later analysis came from a VDJ recombination model fitted to out-of-frame rearrangements, and those results were checked against IGoR. Hypergeometric tests were used in a later analysis to score TCR-TCR, TCR-HLA and TCR-CMV co-occurrence, with a repertoire-size bias correction applied to the TCR pairs. A later analysis estimated false discovery rates by permuting HLA or CMV assignments 20 times. In a later analysis, co-occurring TCRs were grouped with DBSCAN, and TCRdist sequence similarity was added when clustering was performed within HLA-allele-positive subsets. Co-occurrence clustering excluded repertoires with fewer than 30,000 or more than 120,000 public chains, plus five with anomalous nucleotide sharing. This is the immuneACCESS table as TCRdb keeps it, with only in-frame sequences that have V and J called. A part of the clones is gone; compared with another copy, unresolved V genes explain less than half, and the rest is unexplained. That table furnishes V, J and clone size, whereas the DNA furnished D and trimming. Recorded for this sample are around 110,000 clones; more than 65% of them occurred a single time. Of the sample, approximately 0.9% falls within the top ten clones.

The cohort was made up of 500 to 850 healthy bone marrow donors. At the time of sampling, every cohort member was nominally healthy, though immune exposures that went unrecorded were likely present. The donor was CMV seronegative and was included in the group of 352 seronegative cohort members. Every donor gave a peripheral blood sample, and the peripheral blood mononuclear cells from that sample were used for TCR beta sequencing. The Qiagen DNeasy Blood Extraction Kit was used to extract genomic DNA from the blood cell samples. The sample holds a few counts of this clone. No cognate antigen has been identified for it. Per-base qualities were not stored, and no clone one base away is much larger. The specimen was PBMCs. The TCR originated in a woman aged 30 to 39 in good health and CMV-seronegative.

The DNA sequence reads TGTGCCAGCAGCTTAGACGGAGCGGGGGCAGATACGCAGTATTTT. This is translated as CASSLDGAGADTQYF. The sequence links TRBV11-2 to TRBJ2-3; TRBD2 aligns with 8 central bases. Germline trimming: 0 bases from V, 4 bases from J; junction bases outside gene matches: 3. Sequences SGHAT (CDR1) and FQNNGV (CDR2) are obtained from the germline V gene. Its CDR3 holds 15 amino acids, cysteine through phenylalanine. This entry keeps only the CDR3 DNA: 45 bases, framed from base 1. With the portions outside the CDR3 filled from the reference TRBV11-2 and TRBJ2-3 genes, the complete variable region becomes EAGVAQSPRYKIIEKRQSVAFWCNPISGHATLYWYQQILGQGPKLLIQFQNNGVVDDSQLPKDRFSAERLKGVDSTLKIQPAKLEDSAVYLCASSLDGAGADTQYFGPGTRLTVL.